This T cell receptor beta chain originates from a study of cytomegalovirus exposure and HLA in healthy donors. The germline gives CDR1 MNHEY, CDR2 SVGAGI. With 5 bases removed from V and 2 bases from J, the gap between germline ends came to 7 bases. The CDR3 has 13 residues. Produced via immunoSEQ multiplex PCR; TCRdb's table is partial and in-frame only. Of roughly 350,000 clones in the sample, 75% to 90% were seen once. This sequence was found in a woman under 30 in good health and CMV-seronegative. The chain is built from TRBV6-5 and TRBJ1-5, with TRBD1 as a possible D gene (5 bases). Material: PBMCs. The CDR3 here is CASSPTGNQPQHF. CDR3 nucleotide sequence: TGTGCCAGCAGTCCGACAGGCAATCAGCCCCAGCATTTT.